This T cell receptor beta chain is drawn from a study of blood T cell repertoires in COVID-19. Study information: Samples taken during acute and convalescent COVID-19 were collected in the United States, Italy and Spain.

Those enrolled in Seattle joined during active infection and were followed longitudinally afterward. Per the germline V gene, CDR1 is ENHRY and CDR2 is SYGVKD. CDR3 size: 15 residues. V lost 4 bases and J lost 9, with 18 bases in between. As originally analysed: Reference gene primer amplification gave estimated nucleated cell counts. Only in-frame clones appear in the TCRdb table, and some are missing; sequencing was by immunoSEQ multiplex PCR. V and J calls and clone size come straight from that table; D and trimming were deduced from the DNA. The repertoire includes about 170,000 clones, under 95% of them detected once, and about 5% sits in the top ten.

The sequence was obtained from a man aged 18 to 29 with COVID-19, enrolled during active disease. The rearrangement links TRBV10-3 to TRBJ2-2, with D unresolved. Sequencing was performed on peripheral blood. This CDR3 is CAISARSQLTWELFF. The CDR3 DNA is TGTGCCATCAGTGCGAGGAGCCAGCTGACCTGGGAGCTGTTTTTT.